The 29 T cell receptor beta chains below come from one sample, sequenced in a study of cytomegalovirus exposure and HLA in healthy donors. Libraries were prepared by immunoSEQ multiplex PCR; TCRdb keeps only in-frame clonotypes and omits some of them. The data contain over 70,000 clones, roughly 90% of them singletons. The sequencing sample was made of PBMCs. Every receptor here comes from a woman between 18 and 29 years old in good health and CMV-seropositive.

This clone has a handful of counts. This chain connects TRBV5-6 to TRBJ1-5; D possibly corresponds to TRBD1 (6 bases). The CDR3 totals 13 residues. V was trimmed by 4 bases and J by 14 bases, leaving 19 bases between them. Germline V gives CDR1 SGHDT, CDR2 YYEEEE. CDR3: CASSSHRVGREHF. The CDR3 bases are TGTGCCAGCAGCAGCCACAGGGTGGGGCGTGAGCATTTT.

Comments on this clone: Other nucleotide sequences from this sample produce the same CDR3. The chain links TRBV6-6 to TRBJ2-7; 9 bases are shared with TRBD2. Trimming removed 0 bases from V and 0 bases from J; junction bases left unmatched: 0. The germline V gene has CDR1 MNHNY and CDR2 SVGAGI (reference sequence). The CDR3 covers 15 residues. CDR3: CASSYSSGGSYEQYF. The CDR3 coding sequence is TGTGCCAGCAGTTACTCTAGCGGGGGCTCCTACGAGCAGTACTTC.

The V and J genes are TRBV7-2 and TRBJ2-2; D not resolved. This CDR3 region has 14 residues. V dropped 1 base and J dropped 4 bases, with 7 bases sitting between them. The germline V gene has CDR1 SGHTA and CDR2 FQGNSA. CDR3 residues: CASSLVVSTGELFF. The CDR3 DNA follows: TGTGCCAGCAGCTTAGTAGTTTCCACCGGGGAGCTGTTTTTT.

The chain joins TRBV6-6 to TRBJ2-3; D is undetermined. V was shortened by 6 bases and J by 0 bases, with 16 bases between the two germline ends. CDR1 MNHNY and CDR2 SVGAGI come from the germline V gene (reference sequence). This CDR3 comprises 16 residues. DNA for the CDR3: TGTGCCAGCAGCCCCCTGGCACAGAGTAGCACAGATACGCAGTATTTT. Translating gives CASSPLAQSSTDTQYF.

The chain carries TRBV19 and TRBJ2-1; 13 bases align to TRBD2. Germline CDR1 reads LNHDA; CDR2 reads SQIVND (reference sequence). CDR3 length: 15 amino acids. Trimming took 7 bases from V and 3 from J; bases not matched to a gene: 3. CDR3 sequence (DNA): TGTGCCAGTACGAGGACTAGCGGGGGCTACAATGAGCAGTTCTTC. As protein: CASTRTSGGYNEQFF.

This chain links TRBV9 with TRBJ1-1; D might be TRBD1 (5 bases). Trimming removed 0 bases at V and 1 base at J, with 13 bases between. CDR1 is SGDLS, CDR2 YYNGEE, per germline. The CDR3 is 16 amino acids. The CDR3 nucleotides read TGTGCCAGCAGCGTAGGGGGCTCAGAGCGGAACACTGAAGCTTTCTTT. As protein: CASSVGGSERNTEAFF.

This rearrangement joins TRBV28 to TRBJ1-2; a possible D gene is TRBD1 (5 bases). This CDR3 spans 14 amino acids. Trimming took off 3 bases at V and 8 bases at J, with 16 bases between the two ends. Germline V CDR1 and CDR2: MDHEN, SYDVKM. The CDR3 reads CASSLVGGNEGYTF. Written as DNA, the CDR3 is TGTGCCAGCAGTTTGGTCGGGGGGAACGAGGGCTACACCTTC.

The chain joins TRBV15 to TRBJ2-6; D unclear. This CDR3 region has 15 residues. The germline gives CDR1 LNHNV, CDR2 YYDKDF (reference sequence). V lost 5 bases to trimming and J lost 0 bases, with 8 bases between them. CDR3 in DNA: TGTGCCACCAGCGGCGACAACTCTGGGGCCAACGTCCTGACTTTC. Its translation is CATSGDNSGANVLTF.

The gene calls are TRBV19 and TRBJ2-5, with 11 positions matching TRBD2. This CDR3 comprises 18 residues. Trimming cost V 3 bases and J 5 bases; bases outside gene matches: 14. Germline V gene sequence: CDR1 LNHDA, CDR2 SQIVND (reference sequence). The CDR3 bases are TGTGCCAGTAGTATGAAAACTAGCGGGGGACACAAAACGGAGACCCAGTACTTC. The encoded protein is CASSMKTSGGHKTETQYF.

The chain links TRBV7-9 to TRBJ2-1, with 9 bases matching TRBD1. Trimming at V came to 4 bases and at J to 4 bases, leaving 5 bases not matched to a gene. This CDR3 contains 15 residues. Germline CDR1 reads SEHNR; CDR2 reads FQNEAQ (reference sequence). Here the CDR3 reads CASSSPGTGYNEQFF. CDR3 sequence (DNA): TGTGCCAGCAGCTCCCCCGGGACAGGGTACAATGAGCAGTTCTTC. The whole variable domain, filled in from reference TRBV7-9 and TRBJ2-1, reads DTGVSQNPRHKITKRGQNVTFRCDPISEHNRLYWYRQTLGQGPEFLTYFQNEAQLEKSRLLSDRFSAERPKGSFSTLEIQRTEQGDSAMYLCASSSPGTGYNEQFFGPGTRLTVL.

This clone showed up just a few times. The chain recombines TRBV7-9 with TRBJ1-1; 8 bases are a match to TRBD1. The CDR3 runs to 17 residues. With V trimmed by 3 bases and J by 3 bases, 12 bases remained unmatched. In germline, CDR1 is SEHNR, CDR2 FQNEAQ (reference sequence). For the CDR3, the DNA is TGTGCCAGCAGCTTTGGCCCCAGGGGGCGCGGGGACACTGAAGCTTTCTTT. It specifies CASSFGPRGRGDTEAFF.

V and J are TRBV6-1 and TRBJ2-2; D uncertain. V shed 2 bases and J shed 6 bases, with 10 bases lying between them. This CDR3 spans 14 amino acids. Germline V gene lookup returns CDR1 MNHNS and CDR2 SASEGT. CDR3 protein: CASSERHEPGELFF. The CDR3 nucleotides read TGTGCCAGCAGTGAACGACATGAGCCCGGGGAGCTGTTTTTT.

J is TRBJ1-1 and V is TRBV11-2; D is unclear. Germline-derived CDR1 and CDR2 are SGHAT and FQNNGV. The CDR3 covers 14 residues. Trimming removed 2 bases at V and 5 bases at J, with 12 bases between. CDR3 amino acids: CASSLIGEGTEAFF. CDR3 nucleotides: TGTGCCAGCAGCTTAATCGGGGAGGGTACTGAAGCTTTCTTT. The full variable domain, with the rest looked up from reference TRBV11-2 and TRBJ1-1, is EAGVAQSPRYKIIEKRQSVAFWCNPISGHATLYWYQQILGQGPKLLIQFQNNGVVDDSQLPKDRFSAERLKGVDSTLKIQPAKLEDSAVYLCASSLIGEGTEAFFGQGTRLTVV.

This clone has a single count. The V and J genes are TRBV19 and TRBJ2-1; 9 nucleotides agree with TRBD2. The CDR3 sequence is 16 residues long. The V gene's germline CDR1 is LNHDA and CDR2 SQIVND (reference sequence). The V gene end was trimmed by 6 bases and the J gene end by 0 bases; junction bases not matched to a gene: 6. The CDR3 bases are TGTGCCAGTAGCAAAGGGACTAGCTCCTCCTACAATGAGCAGTTCTTC. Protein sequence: CASSKGTSSSYNEQFF.

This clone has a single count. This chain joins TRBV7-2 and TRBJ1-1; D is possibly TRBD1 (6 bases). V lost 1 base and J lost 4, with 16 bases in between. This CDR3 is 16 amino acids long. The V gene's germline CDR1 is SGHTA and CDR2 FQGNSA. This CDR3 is CASSLDPGVKSTEAFF. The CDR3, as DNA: TGTGCCAGCAGCTTAGATCCAGGGGTTAAGAGCACTGAAGCTTTCTTT. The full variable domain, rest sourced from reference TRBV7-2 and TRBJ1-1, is GAGVSQSPSNKVTEKGKDVELRCDPISGHTALYWYRQSLGQGLEFLIYFQGNSAPDKSGLPSDRFSAERTGGSVSTLTIQRTQQEDSAVYLCASSLDPGVKSTEAFFGQGTRLTVV.

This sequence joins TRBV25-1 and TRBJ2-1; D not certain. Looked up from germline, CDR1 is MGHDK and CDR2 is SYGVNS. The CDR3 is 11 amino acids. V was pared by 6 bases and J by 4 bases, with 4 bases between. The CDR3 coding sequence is TGTGCCAGCAGACTTTACAATGAGCAGTTCTTC. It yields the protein CASRLYNEQFF.

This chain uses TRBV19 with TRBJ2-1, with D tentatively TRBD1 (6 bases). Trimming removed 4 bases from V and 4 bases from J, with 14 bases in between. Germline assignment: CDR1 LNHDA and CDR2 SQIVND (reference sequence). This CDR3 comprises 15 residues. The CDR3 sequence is CASSRQDSRYNEQFF. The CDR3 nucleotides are TGTGCCAGTAGTAGGCAGGACAGCCGTTACAATGAGCAGTTCTTC.

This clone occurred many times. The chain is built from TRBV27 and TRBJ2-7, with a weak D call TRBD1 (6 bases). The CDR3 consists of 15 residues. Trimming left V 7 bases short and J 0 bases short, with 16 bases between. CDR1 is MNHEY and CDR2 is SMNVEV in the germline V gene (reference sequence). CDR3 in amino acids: CASMDRQAVSYEQYF. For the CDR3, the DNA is TGTGCCAGCATGGACCGACAGGCCGTCTCCTACGAGCAGTACTTC.

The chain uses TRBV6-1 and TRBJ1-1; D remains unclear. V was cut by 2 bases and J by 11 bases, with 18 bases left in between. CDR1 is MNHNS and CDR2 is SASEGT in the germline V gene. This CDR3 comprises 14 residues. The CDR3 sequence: CASSESGLVNQAFF. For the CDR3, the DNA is TGTGCCAGCAGTGAAAGCGGACTCGTGAATCAGGCTTTCTTT.

The CDR3 here is CATSRVPGLAGGPSEQFF. The CDR3 nucleotides read TGTGCCACCAGCAGAGTCCCGGGACTAGCGGGAGGGCCCAGTGAGCAGTTCTTC. The chain joins TRBV15 to TRBJ2-1, with TRBD2 identical over 16 bases. Losses at the gene ends were 1 base for V and 9 bases for J; bases not matched to a gene: 9. The CDR3 covers 18 residues. In germline, CDR1 is LNHNV, CDR2 YYDKDF (reference sequence).

CDR3 amino acids: CASSQENVRETQYF. The CDR3 DNA sequence: TGCGCCAGCAGCCAAGAAAACGTGCGAGAGACCCAGTACTTC. The chain employs TRBV4-1 and TRBJ2-5; D is unclear. V lost 0 bases and J lost 4, with 9 bases in between. The CDR3 covers 14 residues. Germline-derived CDR1 and CDR2 are MGHRA and YSYEKL.

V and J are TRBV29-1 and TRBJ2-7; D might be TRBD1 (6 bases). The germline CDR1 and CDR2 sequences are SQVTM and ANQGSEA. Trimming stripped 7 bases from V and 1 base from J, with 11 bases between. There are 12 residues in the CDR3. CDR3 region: CSGSGDSYEQYF. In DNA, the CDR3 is TGCAGCGGCTCAGGGGATTCCTACGAGCAGTACTTC.

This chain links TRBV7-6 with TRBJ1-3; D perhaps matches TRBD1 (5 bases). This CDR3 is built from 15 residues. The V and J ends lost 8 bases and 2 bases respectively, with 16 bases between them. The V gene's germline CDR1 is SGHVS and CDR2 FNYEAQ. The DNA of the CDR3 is TGTGCCAGCTCAGCGGGACCAGGGACTGGAAACACCATATATTTT. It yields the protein CASSAGPGTGNTIYF. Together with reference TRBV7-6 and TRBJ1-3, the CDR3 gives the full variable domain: GAGVSQSPRYKVTKRGQDVALRCDPISGHVSLYWYRQALGQGPEFLTYFNYEAQQDKSGLPNDRFSAERPEGSISTLTIQRTEQRDSAMYRCASSAGPGTGNTIYFGEGSWLTVV.

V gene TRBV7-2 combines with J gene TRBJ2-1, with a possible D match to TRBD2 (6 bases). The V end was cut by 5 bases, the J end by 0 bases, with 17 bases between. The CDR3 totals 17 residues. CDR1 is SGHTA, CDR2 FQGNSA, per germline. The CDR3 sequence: CASSLLLAPSSYNEQFF. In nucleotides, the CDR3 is TGTGCCAGCAGCCTTCTACTAGCACCGAGCTCCTACAATGAGCAGTTCTTC.

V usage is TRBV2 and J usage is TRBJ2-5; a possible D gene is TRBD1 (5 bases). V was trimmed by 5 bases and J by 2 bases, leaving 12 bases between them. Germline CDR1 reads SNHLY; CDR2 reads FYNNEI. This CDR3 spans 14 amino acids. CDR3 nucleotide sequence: TGTGCCAGCAGTTCACAGGCGTTACAAGAGACCCAGTACTTC. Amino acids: CASSSQALQETQYF.

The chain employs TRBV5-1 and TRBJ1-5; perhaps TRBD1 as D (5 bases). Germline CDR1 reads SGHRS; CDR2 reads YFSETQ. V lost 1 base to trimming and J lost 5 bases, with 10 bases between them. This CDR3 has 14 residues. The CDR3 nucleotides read TGCGCCAGCAGCTTGCTCGGGGGGGATCAGCCCCAGCATTTT. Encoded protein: CASSLLGGDQPQHF.

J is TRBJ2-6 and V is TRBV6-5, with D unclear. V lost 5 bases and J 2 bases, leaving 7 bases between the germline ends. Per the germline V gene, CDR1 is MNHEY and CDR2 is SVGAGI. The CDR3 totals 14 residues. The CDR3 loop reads CASSEMAGANVLTF. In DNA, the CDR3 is TGTGCCAGCAGTGAGATGGCTGGGGCCAACGTCCTGACTTTC.

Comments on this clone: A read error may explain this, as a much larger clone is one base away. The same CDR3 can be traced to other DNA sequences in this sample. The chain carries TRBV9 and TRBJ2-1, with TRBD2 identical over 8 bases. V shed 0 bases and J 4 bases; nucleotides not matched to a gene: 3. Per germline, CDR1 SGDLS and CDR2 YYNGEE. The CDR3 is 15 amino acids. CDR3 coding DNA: TGTGCCAGCAGCGTAGAACTAGCGGATTACAATGAGCAGTTCTTC. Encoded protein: CASSVELADYNEQFF.

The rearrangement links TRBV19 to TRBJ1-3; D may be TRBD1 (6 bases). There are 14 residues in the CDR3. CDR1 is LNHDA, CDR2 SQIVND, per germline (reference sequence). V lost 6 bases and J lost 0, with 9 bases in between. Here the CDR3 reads CASRTQGSGNTIYF. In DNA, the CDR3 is TGTGCCAGTAGAACACAGGGCTCTGGAAACACCATATATTTT. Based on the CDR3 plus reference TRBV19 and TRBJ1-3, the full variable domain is DGGITQSPKYLFRKEGQNVTLSCEQNLNHDAMYWYRQDPGQGLRLIYYSQIVNDFQKGDIAEGYSVSREKKESFPLTVTSAQKNPTAFYLCASRTQGSGNTIYFGEGSWLTVV.